The text below deals with one T cell receptor beta chain. Its antigen remains unidentified. This specimen belongs to a study of shared clonotypes between healthy human individuals. About the research overall: The people who gave samples were a couple of women and a few men aged 18 to 49.

Generated by immunoSEQ multiplex PCR, the TCRdb table keeps only in-frame clones and is missing some. Here the sample spans 650,000 to 800,000 clones, roughly nine tenths being singletons. Study-wide results and limits: Against clonotypes common to all four donors, non-shared ones had lower generation probabilities. Among the subsets, naive ones generally showed larger estimated richness than memory ones.

Naive CD8 cells lacked CD45RO and underwent positive selection for CCR7, leaving out terminally differentiated effector memory CD45RA+ cells. CDR3 size: 15 residues. V lost 3 bases and J lost 2, with 15 bases in between. Germline values: CDR1 SGHDT, CDR2 YYEEEE. This chain uses TRBV5-6 with TRBJ2-7, with D perhaps matching TRBD2 (5 bases). The sequence was obtained from a man in his thirties or forties in good health. Sequenced sample: naive CD8+ T cells sorted from blood. The CDR3 is CASSWGRVGAYEQYF. CDR3 in DNA: TGTGCCAGCAGCTGGGGTAGGGTGGGAGCCTACGAGCAGTACTTC.